The entry that follows covers one TCR beta chain sequence. Its antigen is not identified. The method was immunoSEQ multiplex PCR; TCRdb's version includes in-frame clones alone and lacks a portion of them. The sample records 26,000 or so clones, about four fifths being singletons. Sequencing in the ViraFEST assay came after antigen-specific CD4+ T cells had been expanded with viral peptide pools, which were used to stimulate PBMC. Once cultured for more than nine days, the cells underwent separation to obtain CD4+ T cells. Each person got two doses of an mRNA SARS-CoV-2 vaccine, BNT162b2 or mRNA-1273. No vaccinee had earlier SARS-CoV-2 infection, and nucleocapsid antibodies were negative. With around 9.4 ug/ml peptides and 9 to 10 IU/ml IL-2, 1.5 million to 2 million PBMC per well were cultured. Germline CDR1 and CDR2: KGHSH and LQKENI. The CDR3 runs to 17 residues. V was pared by 3 bases and J by 0 bases, with 7 bases of the junction left unmatched.

The record originates from a study of vaccination effects on CD4 cells after COVID-19. Here the sequenced sample was CD4+ T cells from PBMCs cultured with HCoV-NL63 spike peptides, taken after COVID-19 vaccination. The rearrangement uses TRBV18 and TRBJ1-1; TRBD1 aligns across 10 bases. The TCR comes from a human donor who received a COVID-19 vaccine. Some clones in this sample may be carry-over from other donors' samples. In DNA form, the CDR3 reads TGTGCCAGCTCACCCGGACAGGGGGTTTCAATGAACACTGAAGCTTTCTTT. It translates to CASSPGQGVSMNTEAFF.